The present entry profiles one T cell receptor beta chain with its context. This entry belongs to a study of control samples from healthy donors and cancer patients. Trimming at V came to 4 bases and at J to 6 bases, leaving 7 bases not matched to a gene. Germline V gives CDR1 SGHRS, CDR2 YFSETQ. The CDR3 is 14 residues long. Profiled with immunoSEQ multiplex PCR; TCRdb holds only in-frame clones, not every one. This table holds some 410,000 clones, 80% to 95% found once. Sequencing was done on a sample of PBMCs. The chain uses TRBV5-1 and TRBJ2-5; 9 bases agree with TRBD1. The receptor was derived from a man aged 35 to 55 with head and neck cancer. The CDR3 spells CASSPGTGRQTQYF. The CDR3 DNA reads TGCGCCAGCAGCCCGGGGACAGGGAGACAGACCCAGTACTTC.